The 3 T cell receptor beta chains given below trace back to one sample, sequenced in a study of T cell responses to AZD1222 COVID-19 vaccine. Measured with immunoSEQ multiplex PCR; TCRdb has only the in-frame clones, and not every one. The data show over 100,000 clones, more than 75% seen once. The sequencing here drew on peripheral blood, taken on day 0 of AZD1222 vaccination. These TCRs come from an adult in good health.

The V and J genes are TRBV2 and TRBJ2-2; 11 nucleotides match TRBD1. This CDR3 has 15 amino acids. Trimming cost V 6 bases and J 6 bases; bases outside gene matches: 6. Germline V gives CDR1 SNHLY, CDR2 FYNNEI. The CDR3 reads CASRGGQGAAGELFF. The DNA for the CDR3 is TGTGCCAGCAGGGGAGGACAGGGGGCGGCCGGGGAGCTGTTTTTT. The entire variable domain, with the rest obtained from reference TRBV2 and TRBJ2-2, is as follows: EPEVTQTPSHQVTQMGQEVILRCVPISNHLYFYWYRQILGQKVEFLVSFYNNEISEKSEIFDDQFSVERPDGSNFTLKIRSTKLEDSAMYFCASRGGQGAAGELFFGEGSRLTVL.

The V call is TRBV27, the J call TRBJ2-7; 8 bases fit TRBD1. The V segment lost 6 bases and the J segment 9 bases; nucleotides outside the gene matches: 10. Looked up from germline, CDR1 is MNHEY and CDR2 is SMNVEV (reference sequence). The CDR3 spans 13 residues. For the CDR3, the DNA is TGTGCCAGCAGCCCGGACAGGGAGGCAAGGCAGTACTTC. It codes for CASSPDREARQYF.

This rearrangement joins TRBV5-4 to TRBJ1-1; the D is unclear. Germline lookup yields CDR1 SGHNT and CDR2 YYREEE (reference sequence). The CDR3 runs to 13 residues. The ends were cut back, 3 bases at V and 1 base at J, with 7 bases in the middle. This chain's CDR3 is CASSSGWNTEAFF. The CDR3, as DNA: TGTGCCAGCAGCTCGGGCTGGAACACTGAAGCTTTCTTT.